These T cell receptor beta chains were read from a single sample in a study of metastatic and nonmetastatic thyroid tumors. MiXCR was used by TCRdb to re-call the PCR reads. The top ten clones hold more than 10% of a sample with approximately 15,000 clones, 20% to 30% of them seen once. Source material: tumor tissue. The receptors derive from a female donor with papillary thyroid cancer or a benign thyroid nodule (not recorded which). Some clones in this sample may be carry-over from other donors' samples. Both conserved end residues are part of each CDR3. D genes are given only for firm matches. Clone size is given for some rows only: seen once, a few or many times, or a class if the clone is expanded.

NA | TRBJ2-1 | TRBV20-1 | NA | TGCAGTGCTACAGGGGTTAGCGGGCCTTACAATGAGCAGTTCTTC | CSATGVSGPYNEQFF
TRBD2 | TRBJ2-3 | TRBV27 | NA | TGTGCCATCAGACCGGGGGGGGGCACAGATACGCAGTATTTT | CAIRPGGGTDTQYF
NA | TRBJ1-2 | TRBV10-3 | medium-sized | TGTGCCATCAGTGAGTCGAGCGCGGCACCGAGGGGCTACACCTTC | CAISESSAAPRGYTF
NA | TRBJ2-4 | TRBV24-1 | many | TGTGCCACCAGTGATTCGTTCCCAGCCCACCCAGGGGCCAAAAACATTCAGTACTTC | CATSDSFPAHPGAKNIQYF
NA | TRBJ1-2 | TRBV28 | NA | TGTGCCAGCAGTTTATCCGACGGACTTGGCTACACCTTC | CASSLSDGLGYTF
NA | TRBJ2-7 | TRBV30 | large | TGTGCCTGGAGGACAGCCTATATTCAGTACTTC | CAWRTAYIQYF
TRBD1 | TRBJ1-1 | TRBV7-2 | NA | TGTGCCAGCAGCCCCACAGGGGGCACTGAAGCTTTCTTT | CASSPTGGTEAFF
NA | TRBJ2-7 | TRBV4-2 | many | TGTACCAGCAGCCTAAGCCCGGGACCCTACGAGCAGTACTTC | CTSSLSPGPYEQYF
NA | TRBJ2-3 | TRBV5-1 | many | TGCGCCAGCAGCGCGGCACGGACAACAGATACGCAGTATTTT | CASSAARTTDTQYF
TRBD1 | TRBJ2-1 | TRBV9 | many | TGTGCCAGCAGCGCATCCGGGACAGGGTTCAATGAGCAGTTCTTC | CASSASGTGFNEQFF
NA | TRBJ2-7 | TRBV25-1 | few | TGTGCCAGCAGTGCCGGGCGCGAGCAGTACTTC | CASSAGREQYF
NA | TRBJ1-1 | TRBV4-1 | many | TGCGCCAGCAGCCAAGCCCATAAACCCGGGGACACTGAAGCTTTCTTT | CASSQAHKPGDTEAFF
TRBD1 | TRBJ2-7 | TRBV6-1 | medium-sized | TGTGCCAGCAGTGAATTCCTCCCCCGAGGGACAGGGGGCTACGAGCAGTACTTC | CASSEFLPRGTGGYEQYF
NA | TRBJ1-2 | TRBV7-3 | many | TGTGCCAGCAGCCCCTCGGCCGGGGACTATGGCTACACCTTC | CASSPSAGDYGYTF
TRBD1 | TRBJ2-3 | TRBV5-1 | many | TGCGCCAGCAGCCTGGAGACAGGGCGATTCACAGATACGCAGTATTTT | CASSLETGRFTDTQYF
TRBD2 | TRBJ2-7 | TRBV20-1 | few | TGCAGTGCTAGAGAAACTAGCGGGAGGGTTCCGTACTTC | CSARETSGRVPYF
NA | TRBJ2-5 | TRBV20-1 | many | TGCAGTGCTAGAGATTCGGAACAGGGCTCTGGTGGGACCCAGTACTTC | CSARDSEQGSGGTQYF
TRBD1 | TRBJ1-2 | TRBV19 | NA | TGTGCCAGTAGTGTCCGGGACAGGGGGACTAGTAGTTGCTACACCTTC | CASSVRDRGTSSCYTF
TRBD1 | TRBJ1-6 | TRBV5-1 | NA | TGCGCCAGCAGGGAGACAGGGGGCTATTCACCCCTCCACTTT | CASRETGGYSPLHF
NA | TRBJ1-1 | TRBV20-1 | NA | TGCAGTGCTAGCGGCGACAGCAGGAACACTGAAGCTTTCTTT | CSASGDSRNTEAFF
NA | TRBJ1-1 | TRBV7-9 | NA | TGTGCCAGCAGCTTAAGGTACAGAAGTGAAGCTTTCTTT | CASSLRYRSEAFF
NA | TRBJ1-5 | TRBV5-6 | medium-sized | TGTGCCAGCAGCTTGGGGGGAAAGGGCAGGGGCGGGTATCAGCCCCAGCATTTT | CASSLGGKGRGGYQPQHF
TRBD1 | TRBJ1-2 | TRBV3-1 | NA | TGTGCCAGCAGCTCCCGGGACAGGGGCTATGGCTACACCTTC | CASSSRDRGYGYTF
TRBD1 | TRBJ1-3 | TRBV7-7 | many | TGTGCTAGCAGCTTTAACAGGGGTGACACCATATATTTT | CASSFNRGDTIYF
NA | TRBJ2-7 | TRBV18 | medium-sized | TGTGCCAGCTCAATCGAGCAGGGGTCAGGCTACGAGCAGTACTTC | CASSIEQGSGYEQYF
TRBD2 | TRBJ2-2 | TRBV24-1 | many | TGTGCCACCAGTGATTTGCCACTAGCGGGACCCACCGGGGAGCTGTTTTTT | CATSDLPLAGPTGELFF
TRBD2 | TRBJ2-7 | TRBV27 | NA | TGTGCCAGCTCTTTCAGCGGGAGCGACGAGCAGTACTTC | CASSFSGSDEQYF
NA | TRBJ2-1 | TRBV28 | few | TGTGCCAGCATCCTGGGACTCCAAGAGCAGTTCTTT | CASILGLQEQFF
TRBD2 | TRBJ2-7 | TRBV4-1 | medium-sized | TGCGCCAGCAGCCAAGAGGGGTTAGGATCTAGCGGGAGATACGAGCAGTACTTC | CASSQEGLGSSGRYEQYF
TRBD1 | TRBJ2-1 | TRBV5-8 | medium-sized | TGTGCCAGCAGCTGTGGACAGGGCTGCTCCTACAATGAGCAGTTCTTC | CASSCGQGCSYNEQFF
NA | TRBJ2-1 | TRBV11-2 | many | TGTGCCAGCAGCTTGAGCGGCTCCTACAATGAGCAGTTCTTC | CASSLSGSYNEQFF
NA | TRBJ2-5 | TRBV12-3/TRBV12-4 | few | TGTGCCAGCAGCACTAGCCATCAAGAGACCCAGTACTTC | CASSTSHQETQYF
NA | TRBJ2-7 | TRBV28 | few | TGTGCCAGCAGTTCCCGGGTGGATTACGAGCAGTACTTC | CASSSRVDYEQYF
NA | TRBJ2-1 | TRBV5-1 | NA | TGCGCCAGCAGCTTGATGGCCCGTGAGCAGTTCTTC | CASSLMAREQFF
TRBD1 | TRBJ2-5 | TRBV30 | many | TGTGCCTGGAGTGTGGGGACAGGGCCGGAGACCCAGTACTTC | CAWSVGTGPETQYF
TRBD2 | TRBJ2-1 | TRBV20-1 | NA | TGCAGTGCGGGACTAGCCCACAATGAGCAGTTCTTC | CSAGLAHNEQFF
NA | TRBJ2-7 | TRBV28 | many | TGTGCCAGCAGTTTATACCGGACAAAGGGGTCCTACGAGCAGTACTTC | CASSLYRTKGSYEQYF
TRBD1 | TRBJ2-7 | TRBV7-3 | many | TGTGCCAGCATCCTAAGGGGGCAGACTCTCTCCTACGAGCAGTACTTC | CASILRGQTLSYEQYF
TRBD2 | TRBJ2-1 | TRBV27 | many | TGTGCCAGCAGTCATCCCGAACGGGAGGGGAATGAGCAGTTCTTC | CASSHPEREGNEQFF
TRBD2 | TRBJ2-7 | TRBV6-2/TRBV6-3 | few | TGTGCCAGCACCCCCCGGGGGGGATTAGGCTACGAGCAGTACTTC | CASTPRGGLGYEQYF
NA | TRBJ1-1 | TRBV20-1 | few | TGCAGTGCTAGAGAGGGTGGAGGGGTCACTGAAGCTTTCTTT | CSAREGGGVTEAFF
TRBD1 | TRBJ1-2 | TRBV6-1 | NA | TGTGCCAGCATACTTCGACAGGGGGCATTGAACCATGGCTACACCTTC | CASILRQGALNHGYTF
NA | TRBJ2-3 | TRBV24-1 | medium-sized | TGTGCCACCAGTGATTCTGACACCACTAGCACAGATACGCAGTATTTT | CATSDSDTTSTDTQYF
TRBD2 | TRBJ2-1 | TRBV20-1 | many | TGCAGTGCTAGTCCCAGCGGGAGGGAGGTCAATGAGCAGTTCTTC | CSASPSGREVNEQFF
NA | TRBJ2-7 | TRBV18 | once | TGTGCCAGCTCACTCAGGGGTGTGGACGAGCAGTACTTC | CASSLRGVDEQYF
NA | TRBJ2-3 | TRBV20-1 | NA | TGCAGTGCTAGCCGCGAAAGCGGGAGCACAGATACGCAGTATTTT | CSASRESGSTDTQYF
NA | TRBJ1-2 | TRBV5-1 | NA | TGCGCCAGCAGCTTGGCGGGGGTCGCTTATGTCTACACCTTC | CASSLAGVAYVYTF